This T cell receptor beta chain originates from a study of blood T cell repertoires in COVID-19. Study overall: PBMCs, B-cell-depleted T cells, or T cells provided the cDNA or gDNA that made up the material.

Germline trimming cut 4 bases from V and 2 bases from J; bases unmatched to any gene: 4. The germline V gene has CDR1 KGHSH and CDR2 LQKENI. The CDR3 is made up of 14 amino acids. TCRdb's copy holds only in-frame clones and misses some; the assay was immunoSEQ multiplex PCR. The repertoire holds around 220,000 clones, about 86% seen once, with roughly 14% in the top ten. The sample was PBMCs or T cells enriched from blood (not recorded which). This rearrangement joins TRBV18 to TRBJ1-2, with 7 bases that match TRBD1. The TCR sequence derives from a woman between 45 and 60 years old with acute COVID-19. This CDR3 reads CASSRADRNYGYTF. DNA of the CDR3: TGTGCCAGCTCACGAGCGGACAGGAACTATGGCTACACCTTC. The whole variable domain, remainder taken from reference TRBV18 and TRBJ1-2, is NAGVMQNPRHLVRRRGQEARLRCSPMKGHSHVYWYRQLPEEGLKFMVYLQKENIIDESGMPKERFSAEFPKEGPSILRIQQVVRGDSAAYFCASSRADRNYGYTFGSGTRLTVV.